Listed below are T cell receptor beta chains from one sample, sequenced in a study of T cell changes during pregnancy in multiple sclerosis. Repertoires were generated with immunoSEQ multiplex PCR, while TCRdb's copy carries only in-frame clones and drops some. The sample carries 60,000 to 65,000 clones, 92% recorded once. Material: peripheral blood, obtained in the first trimester of pregnancy. These receptors all come from a female donor with multiple sclerosis, enrolled in a pregnancy study. The CDR3 runs from the conserved cysteine through the conserved F or W. A D gene is named only where the DNA matches it firmly. The size field is filled for only some rows; it gives once, few, many or a size class.

size	V	J	D	DNA	CDR3
NA	TRBV5-6	TRBJ2-1	TRBD2	TGTGCCAGCAGCTTCGGGGGGGGCGGGTCCTACAATGAGCAGTTCTTC	CASSFGGGGSYNEQFF
NA	TRBV28	TRBJ2-3	TRBD2	TGTGCCAGCAGTTTGTCGCTAGCGGGAGGGACAGATACGCAGTATTTT	CASSLSLAGGTDTQYF
NA	TRBV6-1	TRBJ2-7	TRBD1	TGTGCCAGCAGTTATTCAGGGGGCGAGCAGTACTTC	CASSYSGGEQYF
few	TRBV7-9	TRBJ2-3	NA	TGTGCCAGCAGCTTAGGTTTCGCAGGGACGCAGTATTTT	CASSLGFAGTQYF
NA	TRBV13	TRBJ2-3	TRBD2	TGTGCCAGCAGCTTATGGTTAGCGGGTGGCGCAGATACGCAGTATTTT	CASSLWLAGGADTQYF
NA	TRBV11-2	TRBJ2-5	TRBD2	TGTGCCAGCAGCGCAGCGGGAGTCCAAGAGACCCAGTACTTC	CASSAAGVQETQYF
NA	TRBV7-6	TRBJ1-1	NA	TGTGCCAGCAGCTTATGGGGCGGTGTGAACACTGAAGCTTTCTTT	CASSLWGGVNTEAFF
few	TRBV10-3	TRBJ1-4	TRBD1	TGTGCCATCAGTGAGTCAGGACAGGGAGAAGGAGAAAAACTGTTTTTT	CAISESGQGEGEKLFF
NA	TRBV5-1	TRBJ2-1	TRBD2	TGCGCCAGCAGCTTGGTGGCGGGAGAGGGCAATGAGCAGTTCTTC	CASSLVAGEGNEQFF
NA	TRBV6-1	TRBJ1-2	NA	TGTGCCAGCAGGGAATCACAGGGCTATGGCTACACCTTC	CASRESQGYGYTF
NA	TRBV6-1	TRBJ1-5	NA	TGTGCCAGCAGAAATGGAGGGAATCAGCCCCAGCATTTT	CASRNGGNQPQHF
once	TRBV21-1	TRBJ2-2	NA	TGTGCCAGCAGCCTCCCCACTCGACAGGGGGCCGCCGGGGAGCTGTTTTTT	CASSLPTRQGAAGELFF
NA	TRBV19	TRBJ1-1	NA	TGTGCCAGTAGTTTGCGGGAGGAAGCTTTCTTT	CASSLREEAFF
once	TRBV28	TRBJ2-3	NA	TGTGCCAGCAGTGAATCGGACAGCCTCGACTGGGGCACAGATACGCAGTATTTT	CASSESDSLDWGTDTQYF
NA	TRBV5-5	TRBJ2-5	TRBD1	TGTGCCAGCAGCCGGACAGGAGGCGAAAAGACCCAGTACTTC	CASSRTGGEKTQYF
NA	TRBV7-9	TRBJ2-7	NA	TGTGCCAGCAGCTTATGGGGCAGCTCCTACGAGCAGTACTTC	CASSLWGSSYEQYF
NA	TRBV28	TRBJ1-4	TRBD1	TGTGCCAGCAGTTCATACAGGACAGGATTTGCAACTAATGAAAAACTGTTTTTT	CASSSYRTGFATNEKLFF
NA	TRBV4-1	TRBJ2-2	NA	TGCGCCAGCAGCCAAGCAGTTCACACCGGGGAGCTGTTTTTT	CASSQAVHTGELFF
NA	TRBV29-1	TRBJ2-7	NA	TGCAGCGCCGAGACAGGTGGATCCTACGAGCAGTACTTC	CSAETGGSYEQYF
NA	TRBV19	TRBJ1-2	NA	TGTGCCAGTAGTATAGCGCGGTATGGCTACACCTTC	CASSIARYGYTF
NA	TRBV27	TRBJ2-3	TRBD2	TGTGCCAGCAGTAGAGGGACTAGCGGTACATATACGCAGTATTTT	CASSRGTSGTYTQYF
NA	TRBV13	TRBJ2-1	NA	TGTGCCAGCAGCGCACTTAATGAGCAGTTCTTC	CASSALNEQFF
NA	TRBV19	TRBJ1-2	TRBD1	TGTGCCAGTAGCTATGACAAGGACAGGGAGGTCTATGGCTACACCTTC	CASSYDKDREVYGYTF
NA	TRBV27	TRBJ2-1	TRBD1	TGTGCCAGCAGTTTATTTTTTTTGGGACAGGGAGGCAATGAGCAGTTCTTC	CASSLFFLGQGGNEQFF
NA	TRBV6-1	TRBJ1-5	TRBD1	TGTGCCAGCAGTGAAAGGCCAGGACAGGCCGAACTCTATCAGCCCCAGCATTTT	CASSERPGQAELYQPQHF
NA	TRBV19	TRBJ2-7	TRBD2	TGTGCCAGTAGTATGACTAGCGAATACGAGCAGTACTTC	CASSMTSEYEQYF
NA	TRBV10-3	TRBJ2-5	TRBD1	TGTGCCATCAGCCCGGGACAGGGGATGGGGACCCAGTACTTC	CAISPGQGMGTQYF
NA	TRBV29-1	TRBJ1-2	TRBD1	TGCAGCGTCCTCAGAGCGACAGGGAATGGCTACACCTTC	CSVLRATGNGYTF
once	TRBV28	TRBJ1-5	NA	TGTGCCAGCAGTTTGCAGACAGGAGCTTATAGCAATCAGCCCCAGCATTTT	CASSLQTGAYSNQPQHF
NA	TRBV12-5	TRBJ2-3	TRBD2	TGTGCTAGTGCCGGACTAGCGGGAGAGATTAGAGATACGCAGTATTTT	CASAGLAGEIRDTQYF
NA	TRBV10-3	TRBJ1-5	NA	TGTGCCATCAAACAGGGTTTAGAGCCCAATCAGCCCCAGCATTTT	CAIKQGLEPNQPQHF
NA	TRBV7-9	TRBJ2-1	TRBD2	TGTGCCAGCAGCTTAGCGGGGGGACTAGCGGTTGATAATGAGCAGTTCTTC	CASSLAGGLAVDNEQFF
once	TRBV2	TRBJ2-1	TRBD2	TGTGCCAGCCGGGAGGGCTCCTACAATGAGCAGTTCTTC	CASREGSYNEQFF
once	TRBV19	TRBJ2-6	TRBD2	TGTGCCAGTAGTCCCCGGGGGGGATCTGGGGCCAACGTCCTGACTTTC	CASSPRGGSGANVLTF
NA	TRBV5-1	TRBJ2-3	NA	TGCGCCAGCAGCCTGGACTATACAGATACGCAGTATTTT	CASSLDYTDTQYF
once	TRBV9	TRBJ2-1	NA	TGTGCCAGCAGCGCTCTTAGCGGAAGCTACAATGAGCAGTTCTTC	CASSALSGSYNEQFF